The next 18 T cell receptor beta chains were all read from a single sample in a study of T-cell reconstitution after alpha-beta-depleted transplantation in children. Unique molecular identifiers were built into the TCRbeta library. MiXCR, applied by TCRdb to the PCR reads, yields one record per CDR3 protein. Among over 450,000 distinct CDR3 sequences listed, over 9.5% were seen once. Material: PBMCs, obtained before TCRalphabeta/CD19-depleted stem cell transplant. These receptors came from a child aged 2 to 10 with inherited bone marrow failure, due to receive a stem cell transplant.

Many counts were recorded for this clonotype. This CDR3 reads CASSPPLTGATEAFF. In DNA, the CDR3 is TGTGCCAGCTCACCACCCCTGACAGGGGCCACTGAAGCTTTCTTT. This sequence joins TRBV18 and TRBJ1-1, with 8 bases lining up with TRBD1. The CDR3 runs 15 residues. The junction had 4 bases not matched to a gene; V was cut back by 0 bases and J by 4 bases. Germline assignment: CDR1 KGHSH and CDR2 LQKENI.

This clonotype has ten or more counts. V gene TRBV29-1 combines with J gene TRBJ2-7, with a weak D call TRBD1 (5 bases). Trimming cost V 4 bases and J 4 bases, with 8 bases left between them. Germline CDR1 SQVTM, CDR2 ANQGSEA. This CDR3 has 11 residues. The chain's CDR3 is CSVVQAYEQYF. CDR3 sequence (DNA): TGCAGCGTTGTACAGGCATACGAGCAGTACTTC.

About this clonotype: This may arise from a read error, as a much more abundant clone is one base away. J is TRBJ1-2 and V is TRBV7-9; TRBD1 is a possible D gene (6 bases). Germline CDR1 reads SEHNR; CDR2 reads FQNEAQ (reference sequence). The CDR3 has 17 residues. The V and J ends lost 5 bases and 4 bases respectively, with 23 bases between them. CDR3 nucleotides: TGTGCCAGCAGCCCCCAACTCGACCGACAGGCTCTCTATGGCTACACCTTC. Its translation is CASSPQLDRQALYGYTF.

In its sample, this clonotype was seen once. The chain recombines TRBV5-5 with TRBJ2-2; perhaps TRBD1 as D (5 bases). Per germline, CDR1 SGHKS and CDR2 YYEKEE (reference sequence). Trimming pared 7 bases from V and 4 bases from J, leaving 17 bases between. The length of the CDR3 is 15 residues. Written as DNA, the CDR3 is TGTGCCAGCCGCGATTTGGACAAGGTCACCGGGGAGCTGTTTTTT. It translates to CASRDLDKVTGELFF.

In this sample, this clonotype turned up many times. The gene calls are TRBV18 and TRBJ2-2; D is undetermined. Looked up from germline, CDR1 is KGHSH and CDR2 is LQKENI. V gave up 2 bases and J gave up 0 bases, with 10 bases separating them. This CDR3 is 16 amino acids long. The CDR3, as DNA: TGTGCCAGCTCACCAGAATACAGTGCGAACACCGGGGAGCTGTTTTTT. Its translation: CASSPEYSANTGELFF.

The chain combines TRBV10-3 with TRBJ2-7, with TRBD2 identical over 9 bases. The germline CDR1 and CDR2 sequences are ENHRY and SYGVKD. The CDR3 runs to 14 residues. With V trimmed by 6 bases and J by 6 bases, 9 bases remained unmatched. The CDR3 spells CAIRAGREGSEQYF. The CDR3 coding sequence is TGTGCCATCAGGGCCGGGCGGGAGGGTTCCGAGCAGTACTTC.

V and J are TRBV19 and TRBJ2-2; D is perhaps TRBD1 (5 bases). CDR1 and CDR2 (germline): LNHDA, SQIVND (reference sequence). There are 15 residues in the CDR3. The V gene lost 5 bases and the J gene lost 4 bases, with 14 bases spanning the gap. CDR3 in amino acids: CASSDRGPVTGELFF. The CDR3 DNA is TGTGCCAGTAGTGATAGGGGCCCGGTCACCGGGGAGCTGTTTTTT.

This clonotype was recorded many times. J is TRBJ2-7 and V is TRBV4-2; 11 bases fit TRBD2. J gave up 1 base and V 6 bases, and 2 bases lay outside the gene matches. The germline gives CDR1 LGHNA, CDR2 YNFKEQ. There are 14 residues in the CDR3. CDR3 in DNA: TGTGCCAGCAGACGACTAGCGGGATCCTACGAGCAGTACTTC. Protein product: CASRRLAGSYEQYF.

The J gene is TRBJ2-1, the V gene TRBV20-1; D is possibly TRBD1 or TRBD2 (7 bases each). V was pared by 4 bases and J by 5 bases, with 24 bases between. The CDR3 consists of 17 residues. The V gene's germline CDR1 is DFQATT and CDR2 SNEGSKA (reference sequence). The CDR3 nucleotides read TGCAGTGCTACCCCTGGGATGAGACAGGGAGGGCACAATGAGCAGTTCTTC. Translation: CSATPGMRQGGHNEQFF.

This clonotype was recorded at least ten times. The rearrangement uses TRBV7-2 and TRBJ2-1; 7 positions agree with TRBD2. The J segment lost 4 bases and the V segment lost 4 bases, leaving 7 bases of the junction unmatched. This CDR3 comprises 15 residues. The germline V gene has CDR1 SGHTA and CDR2 FQGNSA. CDR3 protein: CASSSEAGIYNEQFF. The DNA for the CDR3 is TGTGCCAGCAGCTCTGAAGCGGGGATATACAATGAGCAGTTCTTC.

In the case of this clonotype: Possible read error: a much larger clone is one base away. This chain joins TRBV12-3 or TRBV12-4 and TRBJ2-7, with 7 bases aligning to TRBD2. V was pared by 7 bases and J by 0 bases, with 6 bases of the junction left unmatched. This CDR3 spans 14 amino acids. The CDR3 reads CASTAGEISYEQYF. CDR3 sequence (DNA): TGTGCCAGCACCGCGGGAGAGATCTCCTACGAGCAGTACTTC.

The CDR3 region is CSVEGGTADTQYF. Here the CDR3 DNA reads TGCAGCGTTGAAGGGGGTACAGCAGATACGCAGTATTTT. J is TRBJ2-3 and V is TRBV29-1; no clear D gene. The CDR3 has 13 amino acids. Germline loops: CDR1 SQVTM, CDR2 ANQGSEA. With 1 base removed from V and 4 bases from J, the gap between germline ends came to 9 bases.

This clonotype was recorded many times. The rearrangement uses TRBV5-1 and TRBJ2-3; D remains ambiguous. Germline loops: CDR1 SGHRS, CDR2 YFSETQ. This CDR3 has 14 amino acids. The V and J ends lost 0 bases and 0 bases respectively, with 5 bases between them. The CDR3 loop reads CASSLEVSTDTQYF. The CDR3 coding sequence is TGCGCCAGCAGCTTGGAAGTTAGCACAGATACGCAGTATTTT. Together with reference TRBV5-1 and TRBJ2-3, the CDR3 gives the full variable domain: KAGVTQTPRYLIKTRGQQVTLSCSPISGHRSVSWYQQTPGQGLQFLFEYFSETQRNKGNFPGRFSGRQFSNSRSEMNVSTLELGDSALYLCASSLEVSTDTQYFGPGTRLTVL.

This clonotype showed up many times. J is TRBJ2-1 and V is TRBV20-1, with 9 nucleotides matching TRBD2. The CDR3 is 16 amino acids. Germline V gene data show CDR1 as DFQATT and CDR2 as SNEGSKA (reference sequence). V lost 1 base and J lost 1; bases outside the gene matches: 5. The CDR3 is CSARGSGSRSYNEQFF. The CDR3 DNA reads as TGCAGTGCTAGAGGTAGCGGGAGTCGGTCCTACAATGAGCAGTTCTTC.

The table lists this clonotype with many counts. This sequence joins TRBV7-9 and TRBJ1-4; D perhaps matches TRBD1 (5 bases). Germline V gives CDR1 SEHNR, CDR2 FQNEAQ (reference sequence). V dropped 4 bases and J dropped 1 base, with 16 bases sitting between them. The CDR3 has 17 amino acids. The CDR3 protein is CASSSSLLGGTNEKLFF. The CDR3, as DNA: TGTGCCAGCAGCTCTAGCCTGTTGGGGGGAACTAATGAAAAACTGTTTTTT.

This clonotype was counted many times. V is TRBV7-9 and J is TRBJ2-7, with 8 positions matching TRBD1. CDR3 length: 15 residues. With V trimmed by 0 bases and J by 7 bases, 8 bases remained unmatched. CDR1 and CDR2 from the germline V gene are SEHNR and FQNEAQ (reference sequence). The CDR3 nucleotides are TGTGCCAGCAGCTTAGCGGGCGACAGGGGCGGAGAGCAGTACTTC. It translates to CASSLAGDRGGEQYF.

The chain links TRBV10-2 to TRBJ1-1; D is ambiguous. CDR1 and CDR2 from the germline V gene are WSHSY and SAAADI. This CDR3 contains 14 residues. V lost 5 bases, J lost 6 bases, and 16 bases lay in between. CDR3 residues: CASSPARVWPEAFF. CDR3 DNA: TGCGCCAGCAGTCCTGCTCGGGTTTGGCCTGAAGCTTTCTTT.

This clonotype was detected many times. The J gene is TRBJ2-5, the V gene TRBV20-1; D gene uncertain. There are 12 residues in the CDR3. Per the germline V gene, CDR1 is DFQATT and CDR2 is SNEGSKA (reference sequence). V lost 4 bases and J lost 4, with 10 bases in between. The CDR3 DNA reads as TGCAGTGCTATCGGGTCCCGAGAGACCCAGTACTTC. It encodes CSAIGSRETQYF.